This T cell receptor beta chain was documented in a study of Ad26.COV2.S vaccination and SARS-CoV-2 variants. General observations from the study: Reported post-vaccination CD8+ and CD4+ T cell responses to spike showed substantial breadth.

This clone occurred a few times. Its antigen is undetermined. Produced via immunoSEQ multiplex PCR; TCRdb's table is partial and in-frame only. Of around 140,000 clones listed, 86% are singletons. The CDR3 extends over 15 amino acids. Trimming removed 0 bases at V and 4 bases at J, with 9 bases between. The V gene's germline CDR1 is SGHDN and CDR2 FVKESK. Specimen: peripheral blood, collected after recovery from COVID-19. V is TRBV14 and J is TRBJ2-2, with TRBD2 as a possible D gene (5 bases). This receptor was identified in a human donor who had recovered from COVID-19. CDR3 residues: CASSQDRRITGELFF. CDR3 nucleotides: TGTGCCAGCAGCCAAGATAGGAGGATCACCGGGGAGCTGTTTTTT.